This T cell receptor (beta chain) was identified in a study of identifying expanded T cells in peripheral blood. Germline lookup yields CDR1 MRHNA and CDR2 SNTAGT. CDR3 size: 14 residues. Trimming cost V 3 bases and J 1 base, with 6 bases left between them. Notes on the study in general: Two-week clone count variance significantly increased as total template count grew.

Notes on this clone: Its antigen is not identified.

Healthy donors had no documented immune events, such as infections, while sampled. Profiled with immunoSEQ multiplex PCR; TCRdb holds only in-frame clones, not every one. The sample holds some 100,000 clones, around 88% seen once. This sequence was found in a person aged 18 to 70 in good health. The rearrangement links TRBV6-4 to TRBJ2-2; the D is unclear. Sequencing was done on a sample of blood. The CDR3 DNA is TGTGCCAGCAGTGAGGACGGGAACACCGGGGAGCTGTTTTTT. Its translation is CASSEDGNTGELFF.